A single sample is the source of the 20 T cell receptor beta chains below, sequenced in a study of resident and recirculating memory T cells in vitiligo. Here immunoSEQ multiplex PCR was the method, and the copy in TCRdb shows in-frame clones only, minus some. This sample has 60,000 to 80,000 clones, with about nine tenths found just once. Sequenced material: blood. The receptors come from a male donor with vitiligo.

This chain uses TRBV4-1 with TRBJ1-4; no clear D gene. Germline V gives CDR1 MGHRA, CDR2 YSYEKL. CDR3 length: 16 residues. Deletions cut 5 bases from V and 7 bases from J, with 20 bases between. CDR3 residues: CASSFPLRGVGEKLFF. For the CDR3, the DNA is TGCGCCAGCAGCTTTCCCCTCCGGGGAGTAGGTGAAAAACTGTTTTTT.

The V gene is TRBV7-3, the J gene TRBJ2-5, with D perhaps matching TRBD2 (6 bases). Germline CDR1 is SGHTA and CDR2 is FQGTGA. This CDR3 has 15 amino acids. Trimming cost V 1 base and J 5 bases, with 14 bases left between them. CDR3 in DNA: TGTGCCAGCAGCTTAAGTGGGGACTCGCTGGAGACCCAGTACTTC. It encodes CASSLSGDSLETQYF.

The chain joins TRBV27 to TRBJ1-1; D gene unclear. In germline, CDR1 is MNHEY, CDR2 SMNVEV (reference sequence). This CDR3 is 16 amino acids long. Trimming cost V 7 bases and J 2 bases, with 20 bases left between them. This CDR3 is CASTLGGGRINTEAFF. CDR3 in DNA: TGTGCCAGCACCTTAGGAGGAGGACGGATAAACACTGAAGCTTTCTTT.

The J gene is TRBJ1-5, the V gene TRBV2; 7 bases are shared with TRBD1. This CDR3 is 13 amino acids long. The ends lost 11 bases at V and 4 bases at J; junction bases unmatched: 8. The germline CDR1 and CDR2 sequences are SNHLY and FYNNEI. The CDR3 sequence: CASRDRYNQPQHF. The CDR3 DNA is TGTGCCTCCCGGGACAGATATAATCAGCCCCAGCATTTT.

The chain joins TRBV18 to TRBJ1-1; no firm D call. The CDR3 sequence is 16 residues long. Germline CDR1 is KGHSH and CDR2 is LQKENI. V lost 5 bases to trimming and J lost 1 base, with 17 bases between them. The CDR3 bases are TGTGCCAGCTCAATGTTTTCGGGAAGGGAGAACACTGAAGCTTTCTTT. As protein: CASSMFSGRENTEAFF. Filled out from reference TRBV18 and TRBJ1-1, the complete variable domain reads NAGVMQNPRHLVRRRGQEARLRCSPMKGHSHVYWYRQLPEEGLKFMVYLQKENIIDESGMPKERFSAEFPKEGPSILRIQQVVRGDSAAYFCASSMFSGRENTEAFFGQGTRLTVV.

This chain joins TRBV28 and TRBJ1-1; 7 nucleotides agree with TRBD1. V trimming: 6 bases; J trimming: 6 bases; junction bases outside the gene matches: 4. The V gene's germline CDR1 is MDHEN and CDR2 SYDVKM. CDR3 length: 12 residues. The CDR3 spells CASSWTGAEAFF. For the CDR3, the DNA is TGTGCCAGCAGCTGGACAGGAGCTGAAGCTTTCTTT.

This chain joins TRBV28 and TRBJ1-5; perhaps TRBD1 as D (6 bases). V was pared by 6 bases and J by 1 base, with 19 bases between. This CDR3 is built from 17 residues. Per the germline V gene, CDR1 is MDHEN and CDR2 is SYDVKM. CDR3 loop: CASSDAHIGGSNQPQHF. In nucleotides, the CDR3 is TGTGCCAGCAGCGACGCCCATATAGGGGGAAGCAATCAGCCCCAGCATTTT.

The chain combines TRBV6-1 with TRBJ2-6; D ambiguous. V dropped 7 bases and J dropped 2 bases, with 12 bases sitting between them. The CDR3 is 15 residues long. Germline-derived CDR1 and CDR2 are MNHNS and SASEGT. The CDR3 reads CASTEPHPGANVLTF. CDR3 coding DNA: TGTGCCAGCACCGAGCCCCACCCTGGGGCCAACGTCCTGACTTTC.

The chain joins TRBV25-1 to TRBJ2-7, with D perhaps matching TRBD1 (5 bases). This CDR3 is 14 amino acids long. Germline V gene lookup returns CDR1 MGHDK and CDR2 SYGVNS. V lost 3 bases and J 3 bases, leaving 12 bases between the germline ends. This CDR3 reads CASSDSYRNYEQYF. The DNA of the CDR3 is TGTGCCAGCAGTGACAGTTACAGGAACTACGAGCAGTACTTC.

The chain employs TRBV11-2 and TRBJ2-7; TRBD1 might be the D (5 bases). Germline CDR1 reads SGHAT; CDR2 reads FQNNGV. The CDR3 runs 14 residues. V lost 6 bases and J 6 bases, leaving 18 bases between the germline ends. The CDR3 nucleotides are TGTGCCAGCAGTGACCGGGCCCCCGACAGCGAGCAGTACTTC. Amino acids: CASSDRAPDSEQYF.

This chain uses TRBV28 with TRBJ1-2; D is uncertain. This CDR3 comprises 15 residues. CDR1 and CDR2 from the germline V gene are MDHEN and SYDVKM. V was clipped by 4 bases and J by 0 bases, with 12 bases between them. In DNA, the CDR3 is TGTGCCAGCAGTTCCAGCGACCCCTCTAACTATGGCTACACCTTC. Amino acid sequence: CASSSSDPSNYGYTF.

The sample holds one count of this clone. The genes are TRBV7-9 and TRBJ2-7; tentative D call: TRBD1 (6 bases). The V end was cut by 5 bases, the J end by 1 base, with 9 bases between. CDR1 is SEHNR and CDR2 is FQNEAQ in the germline V gene (reference sequence). CDR3 length: 13 residues. CDR3 amino acids: CASSPGQSYEQYF. CDR3 bases: TGTGCCAGCAGCCCCGGACAGTCCTACGAGCAGTACTTC. Variable domain in full (rest from reference TRBV7-9 and TRBJ2-7): DTGVSQNPRHKITKRGQNVTFRCDPISEHNRLYWYRQTLGQGPEFLTYFQNEAQLEKSRLLSDRFSAERPKGSFSTLEIQRTEQGDSAMYLCASSPGQSYEQYFGPGTRLTVT.

This clone was counted between two and nine times. J is TRBJ1-1 and V is TRBV4-3; possibly TRBD1 for D (5 bases). The germline V gene encodes CDR1 LGHNA and CDR2 YSLEER. Trimming stripped 3 bases from V and 2 bases from J, with 13 bases between. The length of the CDR3 is 15 residues. The CDR3 DNA is TGCGCCAGCAGCCACTCCCCGGGGGGAAACACTGAAGCTTTCTTT. It yields the protein CASSHSPGGNTEAFF.

The chain couples TRBV29-1 to TRBJ1-2; 9 bases line up with TRBD1. V gave up 4 bases and J gave up 8 bases; unmatched junction bases: 23. The CDR3 contains 18 residues. Germline lookup yields CDR1 SQVTM and CDR2 ANQGSEA. The CDR3 loop reads CSVGGEGQGLNPGSGYTF. The DNA for the CDR3 is TGCAGCGTTGGAGGAGAAGGACAGGGGCTGAACCCCGGATCCGGCTACACCTTC.

V usage is TRBV28 and J usage is TRBJ2-5, with 11 bases fitting TRBD2. Germline V gene lookup returns CDR1 MDHEN and CDR2 SYDVKM. With 5 bases clipped from V and 4 bases from J, the junction kept 12 bases outside the gene matches. The CDR3 is 17 residues long. The CDR3 loop is CASSLMFSGGAGETQYF. The DNA of the CDR3 is TGTGCCAGCAGTCTTATGTTTAGCGGGGGGGCTGGAGAGACCCAGTACTTC.

V is TRBV7-3 and J is TRBJ2-5, with 8 positions matching TRBD2. Trimming at V came to 5 bases and at J to 5 bases, leaving 10 bases not matched to a gene. Germline CDR1 and CDR2: SGHTA and FQGTGA. The CDR3 runs 15 residues. CDR3 sequence: CASSTNGGGPETQYF. The CDR3 coding sequence is TGTGCCAGCAGCACGAACGGGGGGGGCCCCGAGACCCAGTACTTC.

V usage is TRBV7-8 and J usage is TRBJ1-2; 9 positions agree with TRBD1. CDR3 length: 13 amino acids. Trimming at V came to 8 bases and at J to 5 bases, leaving 6 bases not matched to a gene. The V gene's germline CDR1 is SGHVS and CDR2 FQNEAQ. The CDR3 loop reads CASSLDRGYGYTF. CDR3 nucleotide sequence: TGTGCCAGCTCCTTAGACAGGGGGTATGGCTACACCTTC.

V usage is TRBV6-4 and J usage is TRBJ2-2; 7 nucleotides align to TRBD2. From germline, CDR1 is MRHNA and CDR2 SNTAGT. Trimming at V came to 0 bases and at J to 5 bases, leaving 3 bases not matched to a gene. The CDR3 sequence is 15 residues long. CDR3 sequence (DNA): TGTGCCAGCAGTGACTCAGCAGCGGGGACCGGGGAGCTGTTTTTT. Residues: CASSDSAAGTGELFF.

This clone was counted once. The chain joins TRBV19 to TRBJ1-5; D remains unclear. Per germline, CDR1 LNHDA and CDR2 SQIVND (reference sequence). The CDR3 totals 16 residues. Deletions cut 2 bases from V and 6 bases from J, with 17 bases between. The CDR3 spells CASSIPQRRNAQPQHF. CDR3 DNA sequence: TGTGCCAGTAGTATACCGCAGAGGCGGAACGCTCAGCCCCAGCATTTT.

The gene calls are TRBV28 and TRBJ1-2; the D gene is possibly TRBD1 (5 bases). The CDR3 totals 14 residues. Trimming pared 6 bases from V and 5 bases from J, leaving 16 bases between. Germline V lookup: CDR1 MDHEN, CDR2 SYDVKM. The CDR3 region is CASRSGGVGYGYTF. As DNA, the CDR3 is TGTGCCAGCAGATCCGGAGGGGTAGGGTATGGCTACACCTTC.